The 21 T cell receptor beta chains reported below all come from one sample, sequenced in a study of T cells after yellow fever vaccination. TCRdb passed the 5' RACE reads through MiXCR, listing each CDR3 protein once. Counted here are 250,000 to 350,000 distinct CDR3 sequences, approximately 10% occurring once; the ten biggest clones make up around 3.1%. Sequencing used CD4+ T cells sorted from PBMCs, obtained 5 days after the yellow fever booster vaccination. These receptors all come from a young man who received the YFV17D yellow fever vaccine.

This chain joins TRBV24-1 and TRBJ1-3; D gene ambiguous. The CDR3 has 13 residues. Germline-derived CDR1 and CDR2 are KGHDR and SFDVKD. V was cut by 10 bases and J by 4 bases, with 13 bases left in between. This chain's CDR3 is CATSTGTGNTIYF. The CDR3 nucleotides are TGTGCCACGTCAACGGGAACGGGAAACACCATATATTTT.

The CDR3 DNA sequence: TGTGCCAGCAGCTTAGATAACTACGAGCAGTACGTC. Translated, it gives CASSLDNYEQYV. The chain uses TRBV7-9 and TRBJ2-7; D uncertain. The CDR3 loop spans 12 amino acids. Germline V gene sequence: CDR1 SEHNR, CDR2 FQNEAQ (reference sequence). V was cut by 1 base and J by 3 bases, with 4 bases left in between.

A note on this clonotype: A much bigger clone sits one base away, suggesting this may be a read error. The chain links TRBV5-6 to TRBJ2-1; D unresolved. V dropped 5 bases and J dropped 4 bases, with 4 bases sitting between them. The germline CDR1 and CDR2 sequences are SGHDT and YYEEEE. The CDR3 length is 11 residues. CDR3 in DNA: TGTGCCAGCAGACAATACAATGAGCAGTTCTTC. It translates to CASRQYNEQFF. Based on the CDR3 plus reference TRBV5-6 and TRBJ2-1, the full variable domain is DAGVTQSPTHLIKTRGQQVTLRCSPKSGHDTVSWYQQALGQGPQFIFQYYEEEERQRGNFPDRFSGHQFPNYSSELNVNALLLGDSALYLCASRQYNEQFFGPGTRLTVL.

J is TRBJ2-3 and V is TRBV20-1, with D perhaps TRBD1 or TRBD2 (5 bases each). Between the trimmed V and J ends, which lost 6 bases and 2 bases, there was a span of 12 bases. Germline V gene data show CDR1 as DFQATT and CDR2 as SNEGSKA (reference sequence). CDR3 size: 13 residues. The CDR3 sequence: CSAPMGDTDTQYF. The CDR3 region has the DNA TGCAGTGCCCCCATGGGGGACACAGATACGCAGTATTTT.

This chain uses TRBV7-2 with TRBJ1-3; TRBD1 agrees at 8 bases. The V gene end was trimmed by 4 bases and the J gene end by 7 bases; junction bases not matched to a gene: 6. This CDR3 comprises 14 residues. Germline lookup yields CDR1 SGHTA and CDR2 FQGNSA. The CDR3 protein is CASSYQGAPNTIYF. In nucleotides, the CDR3 is TGTGCCAGCAGCTACCAGGGGGCACCGAACACCATATATTTT.

The gene calls are TRBV7-2 and TRBJ1-2; 10 bases are a match to TRBD1. The CDR3 sequence is 15 residues long. The V and J ends lost 8 bases and 7 bases, in that order; junction bases with no gene match: 13. The V gene's germline CDR1 is SGHTA and CDR2 FQGNSA. CDR3 DNA: TGTGCCAGCTCCCTGTTGGACAGGGGGTCCGGTGGCTACACCTTC. It yields the protein CASSLLDRGSGGYTF.

V is TRBV7-8 and J is TRBJ2-1; TRBD2 might be the D (6 bases). Trimming pared 6 bases from V and 0 bases from J, leaving 15 bases between. This CDR3 has 16 amino acids. Germline lookup yields CDR1 SGHVS and CDR2 FQNEAQ. The CDR3 DNA is TGTGCCAGCAGGGACCGGGGGAGTAGCTCCTACAATGAGCAGTTCTTC. Amino acid sequence: CASRDRGSSSYNEQFF.

J is TRBJ2-2 and V is TRBV27; possible D gene TRBD1, 5 bases. Germline-derived CDR1 and CDR2 are MNHEY and SMNVEV (reference sequence). This CDR3 spans 15 amino acids. Trimming stripped 5 bases from V and 2 bases from J, with 12 bases between. In DNA, the CDR3 is TGTGCCAGCAGTCAGACCGACAGAAACACCGGGGAGCTGTTTTTT. Residues: CASSQTDRNTGELFF.

This clonotype was seen more than once but under ten times. V is TRBV10-2 and J is TRBJ2-7; the D call may be TRBD1 or TRBD2 (6 bases each). The CDR3 length is 18 residues. V was trimmed by 4 bases and J by 0 bases, leaving 22 bases between them. Germline CDR1 WSHSY, CDR2 SAAADI. The CDR3 DNA is TGCGCCAGCAGTGCGAAGAGGTTCCGACAGGAGGGCTCCTACGAGCAGTACGTC. Translated: CASSAKRFRQEGSYEQYV.

The chain has TRBV7-3 and TRBJ2-6, with D hard to call. With 5 bases removed from V and 0 bases from J, the gap between germline ends came to 8 bases. The CDR3 is made up of 15 amino acids. CDR1 is SGHTA, CDR2 FQGTGA, per germline. The CDR3 nucleotides are TGTGCCAGCAGCCCACAGTTCTCTGGGGCCAACGTCCTGACTTTC. Residues: CASSPQFSGANVLTF.

The sample holds a few counts of this clonotype. This chain uses TRBV11-3 with TRBJ2-3; the D gene is possibly TRBD2 (5 bases). There are 13 residues in the CDR3. Germline assignment: CDR1 SGHNT and CDR2 YENEEA. V was pared by 5 bases and J by 6 bases, with 12 bases between. This chain's CDR3 is CASSGRRGDTQYF. CDR3 nucleotides: TGTGCCAGCAGCGGGCGCCGAGGGGATACGCAGTATTTT.

This clonotype was observed a few times. The rearrangement uses TRBV2 and TRBJ1-1; D remains unclear. The CDR3 is made up of 12 amino acids. V was cut by 3 bases and J by 4 bases, with 6 bases left in between. CDR1 and CDR2 from the germline V gene are SNHLY and FYNNEI. This CDR3 reads CASSEVGTEAFF. As DNA, the CDR3 is TGTGCCAGCAGTGAGGTCGGCACTGAAGCTTTCTTT.

This clonotype was detected a few times. The chain combines TRBV6-2 or TRBV6-3 with TRBJ2-3; D gene unclear. The ends were cut back, 10 bases at V and 4 bases at J, with 12 bases in the middle. The CDR3 covers 12 residues. Germline V gene sequence: CDR1 MNHEY, CDR2 SVGEGT. The CDR3 coding sequence is TGTGCCACGTCCCCCCGGGCAGATACGCAGTATTTT. Protein product: CATSPRADTQYF.

In its sample, this clonotype was seen a few times. This rearrangement joins TRBV28 to TRBJ1-5; tentatively, D is TRBD1 (6 bases). V was clipped by 2 bases and J by 3 bases, with 17 bases between them. The CDR3 extends over 17 amino acids. Germline loops: CDR1 MDHEN, CDR2 SYDVKM. The CDR3 sequence: CASSLPNGGASNQPQHF. The CDR3 DNA is TGTGCCAGCAGTTTACCTAATGGGGGCGCATCCAATCAGCCCCAGCATTTT. The full variable domain, its missing parts supplied by reference TRBV28 and TRBJ1-5, is DVKVTQSSRYLVKRTGEKVFLECVQDMDHENMFWYRQDPGLGLRLIYFSYDVKMKEKGDIPEGYSVSREKKERFSLILESASTNQTSMYLCASSLPNGGASNQPQHFGDGTRLSIL.

This clonotype was counted between two and nine times. This chain joins TRBV6-1 and TRBJ1-5; D is unresolved. V was trimmed by 1 base and J by 4 bases, leaving 14 bases between them. This CDR3 comprises 16 residues. Germline V lookup: CDR1 MNHNS, CDR2 SASEGT. CDR3 sequence (DNA): TGTGCCAGCAGTGAAGAGTTTTCCTCCTTGAATCAGCCCCAGCATTTT. Amino acid sequence: CASSEEFSSLNQPQHF.

There are many counts of this clonotype. This rearrangement joins TRBV15 to TRBJ2-5; no clear D. V was trimmed by 3 bases and J by 1 base, leaving 12 bases between them. Germline assignment: CDR1 LNHNV and CDR2 YYDKDF (reference sequence). The CDR3 covers 15 residues. The CDR3 DNA sequence: TGTGCCACCAGCAGTGCTGTGGCGCCCCAAGAGACCCAGTACTTC. Residues: CATSSAVAPQETQYF.

The chain couples TRBV5-1 to TRBJ1-2; no clear D. Germline CDR1 reads SGHRS; CDR2 reads YFSETQ. V lost 1 base and J 5 bases, leaving 15 bases between the germline ends. The CDR3 covers 15 residues. In nucleotides, the CDR3 is TGCGCCAGCAGCTTGATCCCGATGCAAGAATATGGCTACACCTTC. Protein: CASSLIPMQEYGYTF.

This clonotype was counted many times. This sequence joins TRBV6-5 and TRBJ2-2; possibly TRBD2 for D (5 bases). V was cut by 2 bases and J by 4 bases, with 5 bases left in between. This CDR3 has 13 amino acids. In germline, CDR1 is MNHEY, CDR2 SVGAGI. CDR3 residues: CASSYGGTGELFF. CDR3 DNA sequence: TGTGCCAGCAGTTACGGAGGCACCGGGGAGCTGTTTTTT.

The chain recombines TRBV6-6 with TRBJ1-2; possible D gene TRBD1, 5 bases. CDR3 length equals 20 residues. V lost 2 bases and J lost 2, with 27 bases in between. Looked up from germline, CDR1 is MNHNY and CDR2 is SVGAGI (reference sequence). This chain's CDR3 is CASSYPSFGTEKILNYGYTF. In nucleotides, the CDR3 is TGTGCCAGCAGTTACCCCTCATTCGGGACGGAGAAAATACTAAACTATGGCTACACCTTC.

This clonotype appeared a few times. CDR3 protein: CASSVWSGGYEQYF. For the CDR3, the DNA is TGTGCCAGCAGCGTCTGGTCGGGGGGCTACGAGCAGTACTTC. The V and J genes are TRBV7-2 and TRBJ2-7, with TRBD2 identical over 7 bases. This CDR3 spans 14 amino acids. Per germline, CDR1 SGHTA and CDR2 FQGNSA. Trimming removed 5 bases from V and 3 bases from J; junction bases left unmatched: 7.

V gene TRBV6-5 combines with J gene TRBJ1-2; tentatively, D is TRBD1 (5 bases). Germline V gene sequence: CDR1 MNHEY, CDR2 SVGAGI. V shed 0 bases and J shed 8 bases, with 10 bases lying between them. CDR3 size: 13 residues. CDR3 in amino acids: CASSYSQVEGYTF. The CDR3 coding sequence is TGTGCCAGCAGTTACTCACAGGTGGAGGGCTACACCTTC.